This TCR beta chain was identified in a study of T cells in Graves' hyperthyroidism and ophthalmopathy. Across the whole study: Upon initial diagnosis and before any treatment, peripheral blood was collected. General study results and limits: A model built on 13 V-J features separated ophthalmopathy from stable hyperthyroidism.

RNA transcripts provided the source from which TCR beta CDR3 regions were amplified. When the TCR CDR3 underwent first-round RT-PCR, the HTBI primer set was used. TCRdb reprocessed the multiplex PCR reads with MiXCR, giving one entry per CDR3 protein. The profile shows 500,000 or so distinct CDR3 sequences, more than 15% of them singletons. Diagnoses were made from clinical symptoms, serum measures (thyroxine and TRAb), thyroid ultrasound and orbital computed tomography. PBMCs came from 9 to 10 ml fresh peripheral blood. V shed 7 bases and J 2 bases; nucleotides not matched to a gene: 5. This CDR3 is built from 13 residues. Comment on this clonotype: Its antigen remains unknown. This CDR3 fails to terminate in the conserved phenylalanine or tryptophan, so it likely reflects a read error.

The chain recombines TRBV12-3 or TRBV12-4 with TRBJ2-7, with 7 positions matching TRBD2. The sequence was collected from a woman between 18 and 30 years old with Graves' ophthalmopathy. Material for sequencing was blood. The CDR3 nucleotides are TGTGCCAGCACCCCTAGCGGCACCTACGAGCAGTACCTC. Its translation: CASTPSGTYEQYL.